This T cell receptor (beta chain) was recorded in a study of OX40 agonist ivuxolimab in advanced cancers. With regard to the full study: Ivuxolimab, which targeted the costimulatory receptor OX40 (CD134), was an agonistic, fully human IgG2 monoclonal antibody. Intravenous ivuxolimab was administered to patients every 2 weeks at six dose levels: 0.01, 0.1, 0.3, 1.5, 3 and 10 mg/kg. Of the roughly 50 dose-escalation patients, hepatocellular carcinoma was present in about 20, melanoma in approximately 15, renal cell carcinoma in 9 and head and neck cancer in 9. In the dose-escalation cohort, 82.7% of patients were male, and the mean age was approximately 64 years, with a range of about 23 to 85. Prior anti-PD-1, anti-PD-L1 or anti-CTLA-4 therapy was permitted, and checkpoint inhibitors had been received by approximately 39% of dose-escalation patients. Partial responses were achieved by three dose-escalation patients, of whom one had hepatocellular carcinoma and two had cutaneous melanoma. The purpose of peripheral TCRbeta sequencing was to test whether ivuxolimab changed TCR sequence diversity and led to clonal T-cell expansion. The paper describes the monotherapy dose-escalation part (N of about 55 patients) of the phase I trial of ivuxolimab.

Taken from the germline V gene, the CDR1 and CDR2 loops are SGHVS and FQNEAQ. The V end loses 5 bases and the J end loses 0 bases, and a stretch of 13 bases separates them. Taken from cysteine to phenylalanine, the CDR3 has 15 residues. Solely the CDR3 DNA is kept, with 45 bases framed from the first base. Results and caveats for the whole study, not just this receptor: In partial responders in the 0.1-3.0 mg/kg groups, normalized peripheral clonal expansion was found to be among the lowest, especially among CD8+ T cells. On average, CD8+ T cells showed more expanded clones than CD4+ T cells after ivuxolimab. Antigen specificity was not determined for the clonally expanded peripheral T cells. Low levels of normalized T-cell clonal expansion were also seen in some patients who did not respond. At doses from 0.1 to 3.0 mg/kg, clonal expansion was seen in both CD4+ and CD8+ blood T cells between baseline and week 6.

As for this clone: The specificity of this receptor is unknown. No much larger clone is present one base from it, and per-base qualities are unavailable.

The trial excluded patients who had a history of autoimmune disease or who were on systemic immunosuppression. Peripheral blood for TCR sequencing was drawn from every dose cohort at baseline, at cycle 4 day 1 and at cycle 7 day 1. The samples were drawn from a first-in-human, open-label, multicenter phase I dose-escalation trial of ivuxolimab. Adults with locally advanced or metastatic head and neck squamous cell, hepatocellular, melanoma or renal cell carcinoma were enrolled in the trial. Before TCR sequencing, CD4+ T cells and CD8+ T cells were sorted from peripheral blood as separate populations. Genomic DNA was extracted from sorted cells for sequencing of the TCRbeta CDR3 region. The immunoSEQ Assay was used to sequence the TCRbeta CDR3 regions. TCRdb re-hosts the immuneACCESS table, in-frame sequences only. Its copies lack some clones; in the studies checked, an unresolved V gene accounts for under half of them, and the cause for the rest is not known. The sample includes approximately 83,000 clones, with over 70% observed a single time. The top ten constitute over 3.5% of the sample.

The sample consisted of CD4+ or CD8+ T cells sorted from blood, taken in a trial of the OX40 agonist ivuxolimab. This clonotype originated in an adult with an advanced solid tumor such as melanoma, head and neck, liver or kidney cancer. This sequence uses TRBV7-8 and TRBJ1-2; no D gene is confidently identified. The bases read TGTGCCAGCAGCCGAGCGGGAGAATCTAACTATGGCTACACCTTC. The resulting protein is CASSRAGESNYGYTF.